This T cell receptor beta chain was captured by sequencing in a study of CD8+CD57+ T cells in acquired aplastic anemia. Profiling that covered TCR beta VDJ and CDR3 relied on genomic DNA as its template. TCRdb itself ran the reads through MiXCR, one entry per CDR3 protein. This table holds approximately 150,000 distinct CDR3 sequences, around half found once. This CDR3 is built from 13 residues. Trimming removed 1 base from V and 6 bases from J, with 7 bases in between. Germline CDR1 LNHDA, CDR2 SQIVND (reference sequence). Patients picked for sequencing had shown CD8+CD57+ cell expansion detected by flow cytometry.

The chain links TRBV19 to TRBJ1-5; D is undetermined. The receptor was derived from a human donor with aplastic anemia. Sequencing input: sorted CD4+, CD8+, or CD8+CD57+ T cells (not recorded which) from PBMCs. The CDR3 coding sequence is TGTGCCAGTAGTATAGCCCGCCGTCAGCCCCAGCATTTT. It translates to CASSIARRQPQHF.